These 5 T cell receptor beta chains originate from one sample sequenced in a study of T cell responses to AZD1222 COVID-19 vaccine. Only in-frame clones appear in the TCRdb table, and some are missing; sequencing was by immunoSEQ multiplex PCR. The table lists 95,000 to 150,000 clones, about 86% of them singletons. Sequenced material: peripheral blood, taken 28 days after the second AZD1222 dose. The receptors were sampled from an adult who received the AZD1222 COVID-19 vaccine.

The chain is built from TRBV6-5 and TRBJ2-7, with 12 bases lining up with TRBD1. Germline CDR1 is MNHEY and CDR2 is SVGAGI. The junction had 6 bases not matched to a gene; V was cut back by 6 bases and J by 3 bases. The CDR3 sequence is 15 residues long. CDR3 DNA: TGTGCCAGCAGACCCGGGACAGGGGGCTTCTACGAGCAGTACTTC. It yields the protein CASRPGTGGFYEQYF.

V and J are TRBV6-6 and TRBJ2-3; D may be TRBD2 (7 bases). The V end was cut by 6 bases, the J end by 15 bases, with 16 bases between. The V gene's germline CDR1 is MNHNY and CDR2 SVGAGI (reference sequence). The CDR3 loop spans 11 amino acids. CDR3 sequence (DNA): TGTGCCAGCAGCCCCGGGGGGCGGGTATATTTT. Protein product: CASSPGGRVYF.

The gene calls are TRBV5-4 and TRBJ2-5; D may correspond to TRBD1 or TRBD2 (5 bases each). The CDR3 spans 13 residues. CDR1 is SGHNT, CDR2 YYREEE, per germline (reference sequence). V was clipped by 5 bases and J by 3 bases, with 11 bases between them. The DNA of the CDR3 is TGTGCCAGCAGATCGGGGACCAAAGAGACCCAGTACTTC. Translation: CASRSGTKETQYF.

The V call is TRBV7-2, the J call TRBJ1-3; D call uncertain. Germline values: CDR1 SGHTA, CDR2 FQGNSA. Deletions cut 1 base from V and 1 base from J, with 5 bases between. The CDR3 is 14 residues long. CDR3 DNA sequence: TGTGCCAGCAGCTTAGGGACTTCTGGAAACACCATATATTTT. This encodes CASSLGTSGNTIYF.

This clone has just a few counts. The chain uses TRBV5-1 and TRBJ2-1; 11 positions match TRBD2. Germline CDR1 reads SGHRS; CDR2 reads YFSETQ. The CDR3 runs 16 residues. V gave up 5 bases and J gave up 8 bases; unmatched junction bases: 12. The CDR3 here is CASRAIAGGPQDEQFF. CDR3 bases: TGCGCCAGCAGAGCCATAGCGGGGGGGCCGCAGGATGAGCAGTTCTTC.